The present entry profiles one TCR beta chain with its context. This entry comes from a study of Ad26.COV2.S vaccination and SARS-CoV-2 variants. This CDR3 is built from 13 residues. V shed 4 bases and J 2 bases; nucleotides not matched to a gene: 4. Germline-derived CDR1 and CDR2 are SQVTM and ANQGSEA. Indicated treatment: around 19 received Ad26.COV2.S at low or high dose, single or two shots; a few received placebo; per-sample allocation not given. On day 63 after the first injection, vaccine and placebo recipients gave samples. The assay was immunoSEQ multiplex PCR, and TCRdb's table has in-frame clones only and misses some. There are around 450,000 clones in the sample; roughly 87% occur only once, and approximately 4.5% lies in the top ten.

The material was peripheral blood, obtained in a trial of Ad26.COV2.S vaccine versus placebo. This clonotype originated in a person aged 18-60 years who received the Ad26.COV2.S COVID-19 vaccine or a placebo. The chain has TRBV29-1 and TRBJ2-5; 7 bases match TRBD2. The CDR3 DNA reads TGCAGCGTTGCGGCTAGCGGACAAGAGACCCAGTACTTC. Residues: CSVAASGQETQYF.